This section outlines one T cell receptor beta chain sequence together with its context. The data were produced by immunoSEQ multiplex PCR, yet TCRdb's version contains in-frame clones alone and is incomplete. The sample records about 21,000 clones, around 84% being singletons. The record originates from a study of control samples from healthy donors and cancer patients. Germline lookup yields CDR1 MNHNY and CDR2 SVGAGI (reference sequence). The CDR3 sequence is 14 residues long. The J segment lost 1 base and the V segment lost 6 bases, leaving 0 bases of the junction unmatched. Sequencing used PBMCs. This receptor was taken from a man between 60 and 75 years old with colorectal cancer. The chain has TRBV6-6 and TRBJ1-1; 12 positions match TRBD1. The CDR3 reads CASRGQGANTEAFF. Here the CDR3 DNA reads TGTGCCAGCAGGGGACAGGGGGCGAACACTGAAGCTTTCTTT.